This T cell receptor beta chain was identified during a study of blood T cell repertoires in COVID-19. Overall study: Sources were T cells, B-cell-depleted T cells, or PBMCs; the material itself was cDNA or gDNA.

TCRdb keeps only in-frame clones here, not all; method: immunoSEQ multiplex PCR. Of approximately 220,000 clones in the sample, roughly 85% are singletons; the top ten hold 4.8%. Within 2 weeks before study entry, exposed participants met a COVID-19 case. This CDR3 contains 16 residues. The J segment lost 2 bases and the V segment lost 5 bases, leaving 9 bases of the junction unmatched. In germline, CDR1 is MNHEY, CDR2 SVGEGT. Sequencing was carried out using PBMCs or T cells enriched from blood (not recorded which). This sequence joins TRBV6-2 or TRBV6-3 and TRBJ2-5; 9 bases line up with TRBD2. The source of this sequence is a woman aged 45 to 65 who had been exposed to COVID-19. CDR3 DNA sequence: TGTGCCAGCAGTCTAGAAGCGGGGGGAACTCAAGAGACCCAGTACTTC. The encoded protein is CASSLEAGGTQETQYF.